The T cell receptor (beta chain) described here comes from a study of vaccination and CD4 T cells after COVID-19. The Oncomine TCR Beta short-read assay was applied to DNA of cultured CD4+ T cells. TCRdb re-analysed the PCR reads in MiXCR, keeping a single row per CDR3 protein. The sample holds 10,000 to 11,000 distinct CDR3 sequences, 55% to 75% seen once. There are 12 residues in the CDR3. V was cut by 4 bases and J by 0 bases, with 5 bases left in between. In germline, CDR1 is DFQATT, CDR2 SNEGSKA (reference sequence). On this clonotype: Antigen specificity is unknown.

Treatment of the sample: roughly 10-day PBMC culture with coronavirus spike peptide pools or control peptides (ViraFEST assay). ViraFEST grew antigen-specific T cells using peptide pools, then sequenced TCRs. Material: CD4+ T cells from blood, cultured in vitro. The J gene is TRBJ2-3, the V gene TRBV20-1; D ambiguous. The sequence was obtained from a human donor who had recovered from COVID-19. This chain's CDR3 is CSAKGSTDTQYF. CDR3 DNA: TGCAGTGCTAAGGGAAGCACAGATACGCAGTATTTT.